Each of the 2 T cell receptor beta chains below was sequenced from the same sample in a study of cytomegalovirus exposure and HLA in healthy donors. The PCR employed 60 Vbeta primers together with 13 Jbeta primers. TCRdb's copy holds only in-frame clones and misses some; the assay was immunoSEQ multiplex PCR. The data hold approximately 210,000 clones, with more than 75% observed a single time. The specimen was PBMCs. These receptors all stem from a male donor in good health and CMV-seropositive.

The V gene is TRBV10-3, the J gene TRBJ2-1; D is perhaps TRBD2 (6 bases). V lost 4 bases to trimming and J lost 2 bases, with 12 bases between them. CDR3 size: 15 residues. Germline-derived CDR1 and CDR2 are ENHRY and SYGVKD. In DNA form, the CDR3 reads TGTGCCATCAGTGTCACGGGGGTACCCTACAATGAGCAGTTCTTC. Its translation is CAISVTGVPYNEQFF.

This chain connects TRBV30 to TRBJ2-6; tentative D call: TRBD2 (6 bases). With 5 bases removed from V and 2 bases from J, the gap between germline ends came to 19 bases. The CDR3 loop spans 17 amino acids. CDR1 GTSNPN and CDR2 SVGIG come from the germline V gene (reference sequence). This CDR3 reads CAWGGFGDRTGANVLTF. The CDR3 nucleotides are TGTGCCTGGGGGGGGTTTGGAGATCGGACTGGGGCCAACGTCCTGACTTTC.